The present T cell receptor (beta chain) was sequenced within a study of OX40 agonist ivuxolimab in advanced cancers. The method was immunoSEQ multiplex PCR; TCRdb's version includes in-frame clones alone and lacks a portion of them. The table includes 60,000 or so clones, roughly 89% detected once. The CDR3 has 13 amino acids. Germline lookup yields CDR1 MGHDK and CDR2 SYGVNS. The V gene lost 7 bases and the J gene lost 5 bases, with 12 bases spanning the gap. The sequence derives from an adult with an advanced solid tumor such as melanoma, head and neck, liver or kidney cancer. The V and J genes are TRBV25-1 and TRBJ1-5, with a weak D call TRBD1 (6 bases). The material sequenced was CD4+ or CD8+ T cells sorted from blood, taken in a trial of the OX40 agonist ivuxolimab. CDR3 coding DNA: TGTGCCAGCACTCGGGGGGCTGATCAGCCCCAGCATTTT. The encoded protein is CASTRGADQPQHF.